The 27 T cell receptor beta chains below come from one sample, sequenced in a study of cytomegalovirus exposure and HLA in healthy donors. The PCR was carried out with 60 Vbeta primers and 13 Jbeta primers. Data came from immunoSEQ multiplex PCR; TCRdb stores just in-frame clones and leaves some out. The top ten hold 0.7% to 0.95% of the sample, which has under 200,000 clones, roughly 80% seen once. The material sequenced was PBMCs. All receptors derive from a woman aged 18 to 35 in good health and CMV-seronegative.

The gene calls are TRBV19 and TRBJ2-3; TRBD2 agrees at 10 bases. The length of the CDR3 is 13 residues. Germline trimming cut 9 bases from V and 0 bases from J; bases unmatched to any gene: 0. Germline lookup yields CDR1 LNHDA and CDR2 SQIVND (reference sequence). CDR3 bases: TGTGCCAGAGCGGGGGGGAGCACAGATACGCAGTATTTT. This codes for CARAGGSTDTQYF.

The chain has TRBV5-6 and TRBJ2-2, with 10 bases that match TRBD1. This CDR3 has 15 residues. The V and J ends lost 4 bases and 6 bases, in that order; junction bases with no gene match: 6. From germline, CDR1 is SGHDT and CDR2 YYEEEE. The DNA for the CDR3 is TGTGCCAGCAGCCCGACAGGGGGCGAGTCCGGGGAGCTGTTTTTT. It specifies CASSPTGGESGELFF.

The chain is built from TRBV27 and TRBJ2-1; the match to TRBD2 covers 9 bases. Germline V gene data show CDR1 as MNHEY and CDR2 as SMNVEV (reference sequence). The CDR3 sequence is 14 residues long. The V and J ends lost 3 bases and 4 bases, in that order; junction bases with no gene match: 1. CDR3 sequence: CASSFGLAYNEQFF. CDR3 DNA: TGTGCCAGCAGTTTCGGACTAGCGTACAATGAGCAGTTCTTC.

The V gene is TRBV28, the J gene TRBJ1-1, with D unclear. Germline V gene sequence: CDR1 MDHEN, CDR2 SYDVKM. This CDR3 is 14 amino acids long. Trimming shortened V by 5 bases and J by 1 base, and 11 bases separated the two germline ends. CDR3 bases: TGTGCCAGCAGTCCATCAGAGGAGAACACTGAAGCTTTCTTT. Its translation is CASSPSEENTEAFF.

The chain employs TRBV5-1 and TRBJ1-2; D gene unclear. V was shortened by 0 bases and J by 3 bases, with 15 bases between the two germline ends. Germline V gives CDR1 SGHRS, CDR2 YFSETQ. The CDR3 extends over 16 amino acids. CDR3 sequence: CASSLAPRERDYGYTF. CDR3 sequence (DNA): TGCGCCAGCAGCTTGGCCCCCCGGGAACGTGACTATGGCTACACCTTC.

The chain recombines TRBV5-1 with TRBJ2-3; 10 bases agree with TRBD2. V lost 0 bases, J lost 1 base, and 5 bases stayed unmatched. Per the germline V gene, CDR1 is SGHRS and CDR2 is YFSETQ. The CDR3 consists of 17 residues. The CDR3 DNA follows: TGCGCCAGCAGCTTGGGGGACGGACTAGCGGGCACAGATACGCAGTATTTT. Translation gives CASSLGDGLAGTDTQYF.

V usage is TRBV7-2 and J usage is TRBJ2-7; 8 bases agree with TRBD2. Germline-derived CDR1 and CDR2 are SGHTA and FQGNSA. J gave up 5 bases and V 1 base, and 7 bases lay outside the gene matches. This CDR3 is 15 amino acids long. The CDR3 loop reads CASSLEAGVLNEQYF. CDR3 in DNA: TGTGCCAGCAGCTTAGAAGCGGGAGTCCTCAACGAGCAGTACTTC.

This chain uses TRBV20-1 with TRBJ1-2; 7 bases line up with TRBD1. Germline CDR1 and CDR2: DFQATT and SNEGSKA (reference sequence). The length of the CDR3 is 11 residues. Trimming cost V 6 bases and J 8 bases; bases outside gene matches: 6. This chain's CDR3 is CSARQGEGYTF. The CDR3 region has the DNA TGCAGTGCGCGACAGGGAGAGGGCTACACCTTC.

The chain combines TRBV7-9 with TRBJ2-1; TRBD2 agrees at 8 bases. After removal of 3 bases from V and 6 bases from J, the junction contained 10 bases not matched to a gene. Germline V CDR1 and CDR2: SEHNR, FQNEAQ (reference sequence). This CDR3 is built from 16 residues. The CDR3 loop is CASSFWREVLLNEQFF. In nucleotides, the CDR3 is TGTGCCAGCAGCTTCTGGCGGGAGGTCCTCCTCAATGAGCAGTTCTTC. The full variable domain, in which reference TRBV7-9 and TRBJ2-1 provide the parts outside the CDR3, is DTGVSQNPRHKITKRGQNVTFRCDPISEHNRLYWYRQTLGQGPEFLTYFQNEAQLEKSRLLSDRFSAERPKGSFSTLEIQRTEQGDSAMYLCASSFWREVLLNEQFFGPGTRLTVL.

In this sample, this clone turned up once. J is TRBJ2-5 and V is TRBV18, with 9 positions matching TRBD1. The V gene end was trimmed by 3 bases and the J gene end by 4 bases; junction bases not matched to a gene: 3. CDR1 and CDR2 from the germline V gene are KGHSH and LQKENI. The CDR3 has 14 amino acids. CDR3 nucleotide sequence: TGTGCCAGCTCACCGGGACAGGGTAGAGAGACCCAGTACTTC. Protein product: CASSPGQGRETQYF.

V and J are TRBV13 and TRBJ1-2, with 7 bases fitting TRBD1. The CDR3 runs to 16 residues. Germline trimming cut 1 base from V and 7 bases from J; bases unmatched to any gene: 12. In germline, CDR1 is PRHDT, CDR2 FYEKMQ (reference sequence). This CDR3 is CASSLVYGRGVLGYTF. In DNA form, the CDR3 reads TGTGCCAGCAGCTTAGTGTACGGCAGGGGGGTTCTTGGCTACACCTTC.

The chain is built from TRBV28 and TRBJ2-7; 7 positions match TRBD1. The CDR3 loop spans 14 amino acids. CDR1 MDHEN and CDR2 SYDVKM come from the germline V gene. The ends lost 2 bases at V and 4 bases at J; junction bases unmatched: 5. CDR3 nucleotide sequence: TGTGCCAGCAGTTTAGGGACAGCCCTATACGAGCAGTACTTC. Amino acid sequence: CASSLGTALYEQYF.

This clone has only a few counts. The gene calls are TRBV27 and TRBJ2-2, with TRBD1 matching over 7 bases. CDR1 MNHEY and CDR2 SMNVEV come from the germline V gene (reference sequence). Trimming took 3 bases from V and 1 from J; bases not matched to a gene: 2. CDR3 length equals 15 residues. This CDR3 is CASSFGTVNTGELFF. For the CDR3, the DNA is TGTGCCAGCAGTTTCGGGACAGTGAACACCGGGGAGCTGTTTTTT.

The chain has TRBV27 and TRBJ2-5; the D gene is possibly TRBD1 (5 bases). V dropped 4 bases and J dropped 2 bases, with 14 bases sitting between them. The CDR3 extends over 15 amino acids. Germline CDR1 MNHEY, CDR2 SMNVEV (reference sequence). The CDR3 DNA sequence: TGTGCCAGCAGTTCATATACAGGAGAACAAGAGACCCAGTACTTC. Translation gives CASSSYTGEQETQYF.

This clone turned up a few times. The chain has TRBV5-6 and TRBJ2-7, with 7 bases lining up with TRBD2. The J segment lost 6 bases and the V segment lost 2 bases, leaving 2 bases of the junction unmatched. Germline values: CDR1 SGHDT, CDR2 YYEEEE. CDR3 length: 12 residues. The DNA of the CDR3 is TGTGCCAGCAGCTTTAGCGGGTTCGAGCAGTACTTC. It encodes CASSFSGFEQYF.

The rearrangement links TRBV5-4 to TRBJ2-3, with D perhaps matching TRBD2 (5 bases). CDR1 and CDR2 from the germline V gene are SGHNT and YYREEE (reference sequence). Trimming removed 2 bases from V and 5 bases from J, with 9 bases in between. CDR3 length: 13 residues. The CDR3 loop is CASSLRGEDTQYF. The CDR3 bases are TGTGCCAGCAGCTTACGGGGAGAAGATACGCAGTATTTT.

This clone was seen a single time. The DNA of the CDR3 is TGCGCCAGCAGCTTGCCTAGGACTAGCGAGTCAGAGACCCAGTACTTC. This translates into CASSLPRTSESETQYF. This chain connects TRBV5-1 to TRBJ2-5; 9 nucleotides align to TRBD2. The V segment lost 1 base and the J segment 4 bases; nucleotides outside the gene matches: 8. The CDR3 consists of 16 residues. CDR1 and CDR2 from the germline V gene are SGHRS and YFSETQ.

The genes are TRBV9 and TRBJ2-7, with D tentatively TRBD2 (6 bases). In germline, CDR1 is SGDLS, CDR2 YYNGEE. The V gene lost 0 bases and the J gene lost 3 bases, with 10 bases spanning the gap. This CDR3 has 14 amino acids. The CDR3 bases are TGTGCCAGCAGCGTAGACGGGGGAGTCTACGAGCAGTACTTC. Protein: CASSVDGGVYEQYF.

This chain connects TRBV7-9 to TRBJ1-2, with D possibly being TRBD1 (6 bases). The CDR3 spans 15 residues. Germline CDR1 is SEHNR and CDR2 is FQNEAQ (reference sequence). V was shortened by 3 bases and J by 1 base, with 12 bases between the two germline ends. The CDR3 protein is CASSFLTGSNYGYTF. In nucleotides, the CDR3 is TGTGCCAGCAGCTTTTTGACAGGTAGTAACTATGGCTACACCTTC.

The sample holds a few counts of this clone. The chain combines TRBV5-1 with TRBJ1-1, with D possibly being TRBD1 (6 bases). Germline assignment: CDR1 SGHRS and CDR2 YFSETQ. Between the trimmed V and J ends, which lost 5 bases and 1 base, there was a span of 9 bases. The CDR3 extends over 13 amino acids. CDR3 coding DNA: TGCGCCAGCAGAACGGGACAGAACACTGAAGCTTTCTTT. This gives the protein CASRTGQNTEAFF.

V usage is TRBV27 and J usage is TRBJ2-7; tentatively, D is TRBD1 (6 bases). CDR3 length: 13 residues. Deletions cut 3 bases from V and 2 bases from J, with 8 bases between. Germline-derived CDR1 and CDR2 are MNHEY and SMNVEV (reference sequence). CDR3 in amino acids: CASSLGATYEQYF. Here the CDR3 DNA reads TGTGCCAGCAGTTTGGGGGCCACCTACGAGCAGTACTTC.

J is TRBJ2-3 and V is TRBV5-1; 13 positions match TRBD2. This CDR3 contains 19 residues. Germline-derived CDR1 and CDR2 are SGHRS and YFSETQ. V lost 2 bases, J lost 6 bases, and 15 bases stayed unmatched. CDR3 sequence reads: CASSLPGTSGTKRVDTQYF. The CDR3 nucleotides are TGCGCCAGCAGCTTACCCGGGACTAGCGGGACCAAAAGGGTGGATACGCAGTATTTT.

As for this clone: Other nucleotide sequences from this sample produce the same CDR3. The CDR3 sequence: CASSLSGQGAYEQYF. The CDR3, as DNA: TGTGCCAGCAGTTTATCGGGCCAGGGGGCCTACGAGCAGTACTTC. The J gene is TRBJ2-7, the V gene TRBV27, with 7 bases that match TRBD1. Germline CDR1 reads MNHEY; CDR2 reads SMNVEV (reference sequence). Unmatched junction bases numbered 4, after V lost 0 bases and J lost 2 bases. The CDR3 consists of 15 residues.

J is TRBJ2-3 and V is TRBV7-3; 10 bases agree with TRBD1. Germline V gene data show CDR1 as SGHTA and CDR2 as FQGTGA. Trimming cost V 6 bases and J 3 bases; bases outside gene matches: 3. The CDR3 consists of 14 residues. The CDR3 protein is CASSWTGGTDTQYF. In nucleotides, the CDR3 is TGTGCCAGCAGTTGGACAGGGGGAACAGATACGCAGTATTTT.

A single count supports this clone. This chain joins TRBV7-8 and TRBJ2-1; D is possibly TRBD1 (5 bases). Trimming stripped 4 bases from V and 4 bases from J, with 8 bases between. Germline values: CDR1 SGHVS, CDR2 FQNEAQ. The CDR3 runs to 13 residues. The CDR3 loop reads CASSSTGYNEQFF. DNA for the CDR3: TGTGCCAGCAGCTCCACAGGATACAATGAGCAGTTCTTC.

The gene calls are TRBV29-1 and TRBJ2-2; 8 bases are shared with TRBD1. Looked up from germline, CDR1 is SQVTM and CDR2 is ANQGSEA. The CDR3 is 14 amino acids. V shed 6 bases and J 6 bases; nucleotides not matched to a gene: 9. This CDR3 is CSVGGQAVPGELFF. CDR3 coding DNA: TGCAGCGTGGGGGGACAGGCGGTACCCGGGGAGCTGTTTTTT.

The rearrangement links TRBV2 to TRBJ2-6, with 10 bases matching TRBD1. CDR1 SNHLY and CDR2 FYNNEI come from the germline V gene. V shed 3 bases, J shed 2 bases, and the junction held 7 bases outside the gene matches. The CDR3 sequence is 18 residues long. CDR3 in DNA: TGTGCCAGCAGTGATTTAGGGGACAGGGGTGCTGGGGCCAACGTCCTGACTTTC. The encoded protein is CASSDLGDRGAGANVLTF.